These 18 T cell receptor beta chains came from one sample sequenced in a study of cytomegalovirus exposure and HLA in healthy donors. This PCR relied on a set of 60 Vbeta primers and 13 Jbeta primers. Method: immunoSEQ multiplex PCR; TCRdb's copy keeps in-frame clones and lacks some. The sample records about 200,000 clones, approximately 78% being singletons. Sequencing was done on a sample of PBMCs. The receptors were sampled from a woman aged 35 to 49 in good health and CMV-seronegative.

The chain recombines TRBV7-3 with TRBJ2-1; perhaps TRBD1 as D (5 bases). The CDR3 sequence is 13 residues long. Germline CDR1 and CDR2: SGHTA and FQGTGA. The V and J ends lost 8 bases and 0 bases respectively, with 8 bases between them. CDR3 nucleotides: TGTGCCAGCGGGCAGGGCTCCTACAATGAGCAGTTCTTC. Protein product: CASGQGSYNEQFF. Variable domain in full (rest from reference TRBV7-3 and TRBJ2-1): GAGVSQTPSNKVTEKGKYVELRCDPISGHTALYWYRQSLGQGPEFLIYFQGTGAADDSGLPNDRFFAVRPEGSVSTLKIQRTERGDSAVYLCASGQGSYNEQFFGPGTRLTVL.

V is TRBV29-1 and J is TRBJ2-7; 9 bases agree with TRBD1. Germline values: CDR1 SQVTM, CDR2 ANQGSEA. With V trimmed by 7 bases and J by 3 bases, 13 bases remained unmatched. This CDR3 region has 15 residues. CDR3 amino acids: CSAGPLGTGIYEQYF. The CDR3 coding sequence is TGCAGCGCGGGACCCCTGGGGACAGGGATCTACGAGCAGTACTTC.

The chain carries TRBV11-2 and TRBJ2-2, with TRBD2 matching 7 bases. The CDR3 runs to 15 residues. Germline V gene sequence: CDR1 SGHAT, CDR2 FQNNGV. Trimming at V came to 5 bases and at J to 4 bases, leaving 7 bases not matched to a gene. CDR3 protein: CASSPIAGITGELFF. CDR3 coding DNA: TGTGCCAGCAGCCCAATAGCGGGTATCACCGGGGAGCTGTTTTTT.

CDR3 in amino acids: CASSSTDTQYF. Here the CDR3 DNA reads TGCGCCAGCAGCTCTACAGATACGCAGTATTTT. V usage is TRBV5-1 and J usage is TRBJ2-3; D is uncertain. Trimming took off 3 bases at V and 3 bases at J, with 2 bases between the two ends. The CDR3 sequence is 11 residues long. CDR1 and CDR2 from the germline V gene are SGHRS and YFSETQ.

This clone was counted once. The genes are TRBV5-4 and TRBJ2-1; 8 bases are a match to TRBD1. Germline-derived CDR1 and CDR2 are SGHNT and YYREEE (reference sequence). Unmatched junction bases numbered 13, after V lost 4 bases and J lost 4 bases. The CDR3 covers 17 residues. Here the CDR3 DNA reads TGTGCCAGCAGCCCAGTCCCGGGACAGGCTAAATACAATGAGCAGTTCTTC. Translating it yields CASSPVPGQAKYNEQFF.

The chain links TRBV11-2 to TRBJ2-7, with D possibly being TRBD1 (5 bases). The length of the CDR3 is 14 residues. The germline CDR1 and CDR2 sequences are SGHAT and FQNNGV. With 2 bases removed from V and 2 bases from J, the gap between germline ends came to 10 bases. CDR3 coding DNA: TGTGCCAGCAGCTTATCGGCGACAGCCTACGAGCAGTACTTC. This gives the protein CASSLSATAYEQYF.

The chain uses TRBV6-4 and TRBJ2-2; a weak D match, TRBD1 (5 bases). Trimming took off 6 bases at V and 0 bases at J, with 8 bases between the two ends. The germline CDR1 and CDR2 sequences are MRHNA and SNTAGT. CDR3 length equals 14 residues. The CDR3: CASSRQSNTGELFF. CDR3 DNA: TGTGCCAGCAGCCGACAGTCGAACACCGGGGAGCTGTTTTTT.

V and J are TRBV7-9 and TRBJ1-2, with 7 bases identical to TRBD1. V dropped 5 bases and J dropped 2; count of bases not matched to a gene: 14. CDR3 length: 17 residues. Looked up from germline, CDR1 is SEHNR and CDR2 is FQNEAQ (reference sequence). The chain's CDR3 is CASSPLTVGQLNYGYTF. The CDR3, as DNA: TGTGCCAGCAGCCCATTGACAGTGGGACAGCTGAACTATGGCTACACCTTC.

The CDR3 protein is CASSLAGSGANVLTF. In DNA form, the CDR3 reads TGTGCCAGCAGCTTGGCAGGAAGTGGGGCCAACGTCCTGACTTTC. The V gene is TRBV5-4, the J gene TRBJ2-6; D is uncertain. The V end was cut by 0 bases, the J end by 3 bases, with 7 bases between. Germline assignment: CDR1 SGHNT and CDR2 YYREEE (reference sequence). This CDR3 has 15 residues.

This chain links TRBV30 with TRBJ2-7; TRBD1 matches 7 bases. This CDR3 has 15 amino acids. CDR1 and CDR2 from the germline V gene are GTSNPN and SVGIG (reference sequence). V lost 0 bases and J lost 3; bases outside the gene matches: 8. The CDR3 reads CAWSVGRGLFYEQYF. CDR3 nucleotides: TGTGCCTGGAGTGTGGGAAGGGGGCTCTTCTACGAGCAGTACTTC.

In nucleotides, the CDR3 is TGCGCCAGCAGCCCTATGACAGGGGGAAATTCACCCCTCCACTTT. Translated: CASSPMTGGNSPLHF. The genes are TRBV4-1 and TRBJ1-6; 9 bases align to TRBD1. The CDR3 contains 15 residues. V trimming: 4 bases; J trimming: 7 bases; junction bases outside the gene matches: 5. In germline, CDR1 is MGHRA, CDR2 YSYEKL.

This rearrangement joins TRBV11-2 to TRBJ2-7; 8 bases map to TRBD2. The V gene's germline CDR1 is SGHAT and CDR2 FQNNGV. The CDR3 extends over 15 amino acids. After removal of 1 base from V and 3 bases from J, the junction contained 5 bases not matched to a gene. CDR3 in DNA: TGTGCCAGCAGCTTAGTCGGGGGGGAAATCTACGAGCAGTACTTC. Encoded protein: CASSLVGGEIYEQYF.

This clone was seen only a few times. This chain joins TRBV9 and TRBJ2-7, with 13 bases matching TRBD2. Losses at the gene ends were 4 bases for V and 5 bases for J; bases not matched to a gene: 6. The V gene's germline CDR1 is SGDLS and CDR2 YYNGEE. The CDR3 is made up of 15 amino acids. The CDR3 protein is CASSPGTSGINEQYF. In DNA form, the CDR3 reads TGTGCCAGCAGCCCTGGGACTAGCGGGATCAACGAGCAGTACTTC.

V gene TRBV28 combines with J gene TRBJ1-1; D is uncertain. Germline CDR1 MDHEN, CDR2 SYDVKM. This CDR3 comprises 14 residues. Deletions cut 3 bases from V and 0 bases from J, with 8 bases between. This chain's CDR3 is CASSFPYLNTEAFF. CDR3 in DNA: TGTGCCAGCAGTTTCCCTTACTTGAACACTGAAGCTTTCTTT.

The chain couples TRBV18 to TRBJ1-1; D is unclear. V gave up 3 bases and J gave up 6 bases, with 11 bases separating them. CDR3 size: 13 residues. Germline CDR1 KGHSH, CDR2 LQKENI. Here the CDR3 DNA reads TGTGCCAGCTCACCCCTCGAGGCAGCTGAAGCTTTCTTT. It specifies CASSPLEAAEAFF.

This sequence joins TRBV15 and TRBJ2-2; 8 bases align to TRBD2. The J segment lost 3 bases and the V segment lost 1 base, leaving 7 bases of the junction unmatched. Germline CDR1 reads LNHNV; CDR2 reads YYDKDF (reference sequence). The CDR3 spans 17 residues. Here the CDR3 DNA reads TGTGCCACCAGCAGAGGGAAACTAGCGGCGTACACCGGGGAGCTGTTTTTT. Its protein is CATSRGKLAAYTGELFF.

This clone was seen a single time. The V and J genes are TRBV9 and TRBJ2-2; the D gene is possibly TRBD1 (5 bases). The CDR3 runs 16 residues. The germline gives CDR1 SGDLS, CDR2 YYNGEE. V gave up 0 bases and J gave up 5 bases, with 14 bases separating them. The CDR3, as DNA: TGTGCCAGCAGCGTAGTGTCTGGGGCGCCGACCGGGGAGCTGTTTTTT. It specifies CASSVVSGAPTGELFF.

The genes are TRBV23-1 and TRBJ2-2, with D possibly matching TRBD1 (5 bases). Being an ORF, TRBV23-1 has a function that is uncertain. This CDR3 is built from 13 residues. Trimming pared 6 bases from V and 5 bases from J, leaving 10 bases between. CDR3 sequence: CASRLQETGELFF. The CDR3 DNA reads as TGCGCCAGCAGACTACAGGAAACCGGGGAGCTGTTTTTT.